This T cell receptor beta chain was found in a study of T cells in Graves' hyperthyroidism and ophthalmopathy. Broader study findings: Most clonotypes expanded in thyroid above 0.001 were likewise present in blood. The model predicted ophthalmopathy a median roughly six months before onset.

Template material for amplifying TCR beta CDR3 regions consisted of RNA transcripts. TCR CDR3 regions were first amplified by RT-PCR with HTBI primers. One entry per CDR3 protein results from TCRdb running MiXCR on the multiplex PCR reads. This table holds under 700,000 distinct CDR3 sequences, around 45% found once. The CDR3 is 14 amino acids. Germline lookup yields CDR1 SNHLY and CDR2 FYNNEI. Trimming at V came to 6 bases and at J to 6 bases, leaving 6 bases not matched to a gene. This clonotype occurred many times. Its antigen is unidentified. The sample consisted of peripheral blood or thyroid tissue (not recorded which). This TCR came from a young woman with Graves' hyperthyroidism. This rearrangement joins TRBV2 to TRBJ1-5; 9 nucleotides match TRBD1. CDR3 sequence: CASRPGQGGQPQHF. The CDR3 DNA follows: TGTGCCAGCAGACCGGGACAGGGAGGTCAGCCCCAGCATTTT.